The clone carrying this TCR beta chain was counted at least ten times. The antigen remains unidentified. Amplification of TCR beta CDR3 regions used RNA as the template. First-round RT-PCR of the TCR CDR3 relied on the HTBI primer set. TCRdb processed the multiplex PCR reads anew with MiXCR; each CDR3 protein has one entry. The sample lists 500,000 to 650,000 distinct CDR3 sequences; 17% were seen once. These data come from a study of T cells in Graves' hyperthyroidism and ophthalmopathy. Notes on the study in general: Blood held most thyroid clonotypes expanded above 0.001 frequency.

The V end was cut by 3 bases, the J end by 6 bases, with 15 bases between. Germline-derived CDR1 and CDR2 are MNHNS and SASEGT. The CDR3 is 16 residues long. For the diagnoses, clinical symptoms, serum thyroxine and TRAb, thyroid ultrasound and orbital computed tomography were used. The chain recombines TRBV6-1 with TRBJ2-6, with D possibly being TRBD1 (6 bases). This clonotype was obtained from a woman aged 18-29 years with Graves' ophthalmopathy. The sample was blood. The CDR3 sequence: CASSELTGYEANVLTF. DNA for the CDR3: TGTGCCAGCAGTGAGCTTACAGGGTATGAGGCCAACGTCCTGACTTTC.